What follows are 22 T cell receptor beta chains derived from one specimen sequenced in a study of OX40 agonist ivuxolimab in advanced cancers. The assay was immunoSEQ multiplex PCR, and TCRdb's table has in-frame clones only and misses some. The table includes more than 70,000 clones, 80% to 90% detected once. The sequenced sample was CD4+ or CD8+ T cells sorted from blood, obtained in a trial of the OX40 agonist ivuxolimab. The source is an adult with an advanced solid tumor such as melanoma, head and neck, liver or kidney cancer.

This chain uses TRBV27 with TRBJ2-1; the match to TRBD1 covers 8 bases. The CDR3 loop spans 19 amino acids. With 8 bases clipped from V and 7 bases from J, the junction kept 25 bases outside the gene matches. Germline CDR1 MNHEY, CDR2 SMNVEV (reference sequence). The chain's CDR3 is CASRSQGRFAGGFMNEQFF. CDR3 nucleotide sequence: TGTGCCAGCCGTTCCCAGGGACGGTTCGCAGGGGGCTTTATGAATGAGCAGTTCTTC.

V is TRBV6-6 and J is TRBJ1-1; D gene uncertain. The CDR3 covers 13 residues. The V gene's germline CDR1 is MNHNY and CDR2 SVGAGI (reference sequence). The V and J ends lost 7 bases and 0 bases respectively, with 9 bases between them. The CDR3 loop reads CASKKTVNTEAFF. CDR3 in DNA: TGTGCCAGCAAAAAGACGGTGAACACTGAAGCTTTCTTT.

The chain uses TRBV19 and TRBJ2-5, with TRBD1 as a possible D gene (6 bases). The ends were cut back, 1 base at V and 5 bases at J, with 14 bases in the middle. This CDR3 comprises 15 residues. CDR1 and CDR2 from the germline V gene are LNHDA and SQIVND (reference sequence). CDR3 amino acids: CASSIGGAGVETQYF. CDR3 bases: TGTGCCAGTAGTATAGGAGGGGCAGGGGTCGAGACCCAGTACTTC.

Comment on this clone: At one boundary the junction diverges from the germline segment, which might be a read error. The chain recombines TRBV6-1 with TRBJ2-7, with a weak D call TRBD2 (6 bases). The CDR3 extends over 13 amino acids. Germline CDR1 reads MNHNS; CDR2 reads SASEGT. CDR3 sequence (DNA): TGTGCCAGCAGGGAAGGGACTGCAGGCGAGCAGTACTTC. Amino acid sequence: CASREGTAGEQYF.

The CDR3 here is CASSDRSGIQPQHF. In DNA, the CDR3 is TGTGCCAGCAGTGATCGGTCAGGGATTCAGCCCCAGCATTTT. This sequence joins TRBV6-1 and TRBJ1-5; perhaps TRBD1 as D (5 bases). CDR1 and CDR2 from the germline V gene are MNHNS and SASEGT. The germline V and J ends were trimmed by 3 bases and 6 bases, with 12 bases remaining between them. CDR3 length: 14 residues.

The V and J genes are TRBV27 and TRBJ2-3, with 11 bases aligning to TRBD2. The J segment lost 6 bases and the V segment lost 6 bases, leaving 14 bases of the junction unmatched. The CDR3 is made up of 17 amino acids. Germline V gene lookup returns CDR1 MNHEY and CDR2 SMNVEV (reference sequence). CDR3 in amino acids: CASRHSGRAEVGDTQYF. CDR3 bases: TGTGCCAGCAGACATAGCGGGAGGGCCGAGGTAGGGGATACGCAGTATTTT.

The chain carries TRBV7-8 and TRBJ1-2; 8 bases fit TRBD1. The J segment lost 7 bases and the V segment lost 5 bases, leaving 6 bases of the junction unmatched. This CDR3 has 13 amino acids. Germline values: CDR1 SGHVS, CDR2 FQNEAQ. CDR3 loop: CASSPQGARGYTF. The CDR3 DNA reads as TGTGCCAGCAGCCCTCAGGGGGCGCGTGGCTACACCTTC.

This clone was counted a single time. The chain joins TRBV7-8 to TRBJ1-2, with D possibly matching TRBD1 (6 bases). With 5 bases removed from V and 7 bases from J, the gap between germline ends came to 20 bases. The CDR3 extends over 15 amino acids. Germline V lookup: CDR1 SGHVS, CDR2 FQNEAQ. For the CDR3, the DNA is TGTGCCAGCAGCCCCACCCCCGGGACATCTGGTGGCTACACCTTC. It encodes CASSPTPGTSGGYTF.

This chain links TRBV5-5 with TRBJ1-1; D may be TRBD1 (5 bases). The germline gives CDR1 SGHKS, CDR2 YYEKEE (reference sequence). The V and J ends lost 1 base and 0 bases respectively, with 10 bases between them. This CDR3 is 15 amino acids long. CDR3 in amino acids: CASSLRGRMNTEAFF. The CDR3, as DNA: TGTGCCAGCAGCTTGCGGGGCAGGATGAACACTGAAGCTTTCTTT.

This clone was recorded at least ten times. The chain is built from TRBV15 and TRBJ1-4, with no clear D. V lost 8 bases to trimming and J lost 8 bases, with 9 bases between them. This CDR3 region has 11 residues. Germline V gene sequence: CDR1 LNHNV, CDR2 YYDKDF (reference sequence). CDR3 bases: TGTGCCACCTCCATTAAGGAAAAACTGTTTTTT. Its translation: CATSIKEKLFF.

This chain joins TRBV6-6 and TRBJ1-4, with 10 bases fitting TRBD1. There are 15 residues in the CDR3. Germline CDR1 is MNHNY and CDR2 is SVGAGI (reference sequence). The J segment lost 7 bases and the V segment lost 4 bases, leaving 6 bases of the junction unmatched. The CDR3 DNA sequence: TGTGCCAGCAGTTTTTCGACAGGGGGCGCTGAAAAACTGTTTTTT. Residues: CASSFSTGGAEKLFF.

The J gene is TRBJ2-7, the V gene TRBV6-5; 7 bases map to TRBD1. With V trimmed by 6 bases and J by 0 bases, 8 bases remained unmatched. The CDR3 is made up of 15 amino acids. CDR1 and CDR2 (germline): MNHEY, SVGAGI. In DNA, the CDR3 is TGTGCCAGCAGATGGACAGGCGCTAGCTCCTACGAGCAGTACTTC. Translated: CASRWTGASSYEQYF.

The count of this clone is one. This chain's CDR3 is CASSGTGNGYTF. The CDR3 coding sequence is TGTGCCAGCAGTGGGACAGGGAATGGCTACACCTTC. The chain employs TRBV28 and TRBJ1-2; TRBD1 agrees at 9 bases. CDR1 is MDHEN and CDR2 is SYDVKM in the germline V gene. J was trimmed by 6 bases and V by 5 bases; bases with no gene match: 1. The CDR3 consists of 12 residues.

The table lists this clone with a count of one. The J gene is TRBJ2-1, the V gene TRBV7-2; maybe TRBD1 (6 bases). The CDR3 loop spans 13 amino acids. Germline CDR1 and CDR2: SGHTA and FQGNSA. Trimming took 6 bases from V and 4 from J, leaving 10 bases between them. The CDR3 is CASSKGQYNEQFF. CDR3 sequence (DNA): TGTGCCAGCAGTAAAGGACAGTACAATGAGCAGTTCTTC.

This chain joins TRBV4-1 and TRBJ1-4, with TRBD1 matching 8 bases. The V gene end was trimmed by 4 bases and the J gene end by 1 base; junction bases not matched to a gene: 8. The CDR3 consists of 17 residues. Looked up from germline, CDR1 is MGHRA and CDR2 is YSYEKL. The CDR3 DNA follows: TGCGCCAGCAGCCCTCACAGGGGGGGTGGAACTAATGAAAAACTGTTTTTT. It yields the protein CASSPHRGGGTNEKLFF.

This chain links TRBV28 with TRBJ2-6; the match to TRBD2 covers 7 bases. Germline V gives CDR1 MDHEN, CDR2 SYDVKM. CDR3 size: 15 residues. With V trimmed by 6 bases and J by 1 base, 3 bases remained unmatched. The CDR3 coding sequence is TGTGCCAGCAGCCCCGGGGGGTCTGGGGCCAACGTCCTGACTTTC. It encodes CASSPGGSGANVLTF. The variable domain in full, completed from reference TRBV28 and TRBJ2-6, reads DVKVTQSSRYLVKRTGEKVFLECVQDMDHENMFWYRQDPGLGLRLIYFSYDVKMKEKGDIPEGYSVSREKKERFSLILESASTNQTSMYLCASSPGGSGANVLTFGAGSRLTVL.

This clone has a single count. Its ends do not fully match the called genes, so a read error is possible. The chain recombines TRBV7-8 with TRBJ2-3; D gene ambiguous. CDR1 SGHVS and CDR2 FQNEAQ come from the germline V gene. The CDR3 runs to 12 residues. The CDR3 bases are TGTGCCAGCAGCTTAGTGCGCCTAGTCCCCTCTTTT. Protein: CASSLVRLVPSF.

This clone was observed a few times. This CDR3 reads CASSYSAGKSPLHF. As DNA, the CDR3 is TGTGCCAGCAGTTACTCGGCAGGGAAATCACCCCTCCACTTT. The chain recombines TRBV6-5 with TRBJ1-6; a possible D gene is TRBD1 (5 bases). Germline V gene data show CDR1 as MNHEY and CDR2 as SVGAGI. V lost 0 bases to trimming and J lost 10 bases, with 10 bases between them. The CDR3 runs 14 residues.

The chain combines TRBV6-5 with TRBJ1-1; 7 positions agree with TRBD1. The CDR3 sequence is 14 residues long. V lost 6 bases and J lost 1; bases outside the gene matches: 5. Germline CDR1 MNHEY, CDR2 SVGAGI. CDR3 DNA: TGTGCCAGCAGACTTCAGGGGGGGAACACTGAAGCTTTCTTT. Its translation is CASRLQGGNTEAFF.

The V call is TRBV29-1, the J call TRBJ2-3, with D possibly TRBD2 on 6 matching bases. V was trimmed by 7 bases and J by 4 bases, leaving 15 bases between them. The length of the CDR3 is 13 residues. Germline CDR1 is SQVTM and CDR2 is ANQGSEA. The CDR3 DNA sequence: TGCAGCGCTGACGGAGGGGAGGCAGATACGCAGTATTTT. This codes for CSADGGEADTQYF.

The CDR3 region has the DNA TGTGCCAGCAGCGTAACCGCAGGGGGTTTTCAAGAGACCCAGTACTTC. This translates into CASSVTAGGFQETQYF. The chain employs TRBV7-6 and TRBJ2-5; 7 nucleotides match TRBD1. CDR3 length: 16 residues. Trimming removed 5 bases from V and 2 bases from J; junction bases left unmatched: 11. Germline V gene lookup returns CDR1 SGHVS and CDR2 FNYEAQ.

The chain uses TRBV7-9 and TRBJ2-2, with TRBD1 matching 8 bases. CDR1 and CDR2 from the germline V gene are SEHNR and FQNEAQ (reference sequence). J lost 4 bases, V lost 6 bases, and 13 bases had no gene match. CDR3 length: 17 residues. The CDR3 DNA reads TGTGCCAGCAGGCAAACGCAGGGGGCACGTGCCACCGGGGAGCTGTTTTTT. Translating it yields CASRQTQGARATGELFF.